The 2 T cell receptor beta chains reported below all come from one sample, sequenced in a study of a mutant IDH1 vaccine in newly diagnosed glioma. The time point is: week 5, during vaccination. Each dose delivered 300 ug of mutant IDH1 20-mer peptide subcutaneously with imiquimod. Their antigens remain unidentified. Only in-frame clones appear in the TCRdb table, and some are missing; sequencing was by immunoSEQ multiplex PCR. The profile shows more than 40,000 clones, just under 80% of them singletons. Sequences were derived from PBMCs, sampled from a glioma patient whose treatment included an IDH1 peptide vaccine. The source is a woman between 35 and 50 years old with glioma.

This chain joins TRBV5-4 and TRBJ2-2; 9 positions agree with TRBD1. This CDR3 contains 14 residues. Losses at the gene ends were 3 bases for V and 6 bases for J; bases not matched to a gene: 3. The germline V gene has CDR1 SGHNT and CDR2 YYREEE (reference sequence). CDR3 bases: TGTGCCAGCAGCTCTCGACAGGGGGCCGGGGAGCTGTTTTTT. Translation: CASSSRQGAGELFF.

The V call is TRBV12-5, the J call TRBJ1-6, with D possibly TRBD1 on 6 matching bases. V was trimmed by 6 bases and J by 14 bases, leaving 14 bases between them. This CDR3 comprises 12 residues. Germline V gene data show CDR1 as LGHNT and CDR2 as FRNRAP. CDR3 DNA sequence: TGTGCTAGTGGACGGGACATCATTTCCCTCCACTTT. Translating it yields CASGRDIISLHF.